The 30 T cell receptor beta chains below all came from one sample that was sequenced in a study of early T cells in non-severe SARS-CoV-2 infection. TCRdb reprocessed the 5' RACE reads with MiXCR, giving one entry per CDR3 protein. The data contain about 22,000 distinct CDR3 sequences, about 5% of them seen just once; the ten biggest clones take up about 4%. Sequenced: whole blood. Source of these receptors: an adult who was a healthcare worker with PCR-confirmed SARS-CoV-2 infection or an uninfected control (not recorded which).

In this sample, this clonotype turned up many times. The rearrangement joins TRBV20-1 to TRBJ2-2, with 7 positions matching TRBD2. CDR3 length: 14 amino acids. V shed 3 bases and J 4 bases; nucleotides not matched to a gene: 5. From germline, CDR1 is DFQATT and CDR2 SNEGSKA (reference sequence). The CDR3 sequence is CSASTSEGTGELFF. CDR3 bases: TGCAGTGCTAGTACTAGCGAGGGCACCGGGGAGCTGTTTTTT.

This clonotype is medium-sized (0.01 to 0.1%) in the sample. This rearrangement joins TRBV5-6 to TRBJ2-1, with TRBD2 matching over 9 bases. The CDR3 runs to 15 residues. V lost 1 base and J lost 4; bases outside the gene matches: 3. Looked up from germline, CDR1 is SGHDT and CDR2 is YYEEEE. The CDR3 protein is CASSLRLAAYNEQFF. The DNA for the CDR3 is TGTGCCAGCAGCTTGAGACTAGCGGCTTACAATGAGCAGTTCTTC.

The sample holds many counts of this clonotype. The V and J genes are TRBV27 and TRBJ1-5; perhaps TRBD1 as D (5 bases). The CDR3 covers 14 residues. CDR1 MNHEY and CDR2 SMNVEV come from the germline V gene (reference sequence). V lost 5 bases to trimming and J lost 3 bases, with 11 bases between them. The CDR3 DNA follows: TGTGCCAGCAGTCCCAGGGTGATCAATCAGCCCCAGCATTTT. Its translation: CASSPRVINQPQHF.

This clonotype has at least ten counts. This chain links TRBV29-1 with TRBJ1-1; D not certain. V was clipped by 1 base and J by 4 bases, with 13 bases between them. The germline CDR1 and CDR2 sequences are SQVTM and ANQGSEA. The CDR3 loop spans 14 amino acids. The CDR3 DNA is TGCAGCGTTGAAGCAGGACCGATTACCACTGAAGCTTTCTTT. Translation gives CSVEAGPITTEAFF.

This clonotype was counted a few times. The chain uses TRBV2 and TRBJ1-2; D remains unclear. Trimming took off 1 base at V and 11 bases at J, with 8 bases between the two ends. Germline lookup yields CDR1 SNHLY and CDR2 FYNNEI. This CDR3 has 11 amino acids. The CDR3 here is CASSEGQTYTF. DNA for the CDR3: TGTGCCAGCAGTGAAGGCCAGACTTACACCTTC.

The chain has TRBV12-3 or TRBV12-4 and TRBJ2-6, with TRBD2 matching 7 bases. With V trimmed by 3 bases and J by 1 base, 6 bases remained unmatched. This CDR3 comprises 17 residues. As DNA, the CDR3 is TGTGCCAGCAGTTTGGGAGGGGCGCGATCTGGGGCCAACGTCCTGACTTTC. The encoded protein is CASSLGGARSGANVLTF.

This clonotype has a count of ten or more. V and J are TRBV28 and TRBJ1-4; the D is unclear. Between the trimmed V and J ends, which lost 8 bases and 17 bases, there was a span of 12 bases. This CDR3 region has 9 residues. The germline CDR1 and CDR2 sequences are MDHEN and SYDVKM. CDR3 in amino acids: CASGLERFF. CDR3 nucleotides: TGTGCCAGCGGGTTGGAAAGATTTTTT. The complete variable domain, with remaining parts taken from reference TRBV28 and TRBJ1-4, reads DVKVTQSSRYLVKRTGEKVFLECVQDMDHENMFWYRQDPGLGLRLIYFSYDVKMKEKGDIPEGYSVSREKKERFSLILESASTNQTSMYLCASGLERFFGSGTQLSVL.

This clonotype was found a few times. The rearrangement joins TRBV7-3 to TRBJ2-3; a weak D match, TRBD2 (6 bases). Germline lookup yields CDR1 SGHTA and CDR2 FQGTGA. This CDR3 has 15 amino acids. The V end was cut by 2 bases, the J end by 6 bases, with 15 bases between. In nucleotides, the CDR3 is TGTGCCAGCAGCTTAGAGGAGGGCCCACTGGATACGCAGTATTTT. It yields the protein CASSLEEGPLDTQYF.

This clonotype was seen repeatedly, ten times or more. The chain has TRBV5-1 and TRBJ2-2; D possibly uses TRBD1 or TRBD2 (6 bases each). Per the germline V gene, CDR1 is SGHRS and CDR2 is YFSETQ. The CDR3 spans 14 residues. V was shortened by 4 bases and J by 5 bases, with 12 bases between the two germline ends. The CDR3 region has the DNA TGCGCCAGCAGCCCGGAGGGGGGTACCGGGGAGCTGTTTTTT. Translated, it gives CASSPEGGTGELFF.

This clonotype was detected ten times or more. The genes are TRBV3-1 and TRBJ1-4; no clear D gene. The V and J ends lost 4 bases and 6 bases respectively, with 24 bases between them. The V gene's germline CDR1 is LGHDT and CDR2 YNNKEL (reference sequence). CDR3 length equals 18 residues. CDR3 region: CASSRRRATSQQDEKLFF. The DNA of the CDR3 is TGTGCCAGCAGCCGCAGACGGGCCACCAGCCAGCAGGATGAAAAACTGTTTTTT. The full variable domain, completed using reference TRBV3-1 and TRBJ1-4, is DTAVSQTPKYLVTQMGNDKSIKCEQNLGHDTMYWYKQDSKKFLKIMFSYNNKELIINETVPNRFSPKSPDKAHLNLHINSLELGDSAVYFCASSRRRATSQQDEKLFFGSGTQLSVL.

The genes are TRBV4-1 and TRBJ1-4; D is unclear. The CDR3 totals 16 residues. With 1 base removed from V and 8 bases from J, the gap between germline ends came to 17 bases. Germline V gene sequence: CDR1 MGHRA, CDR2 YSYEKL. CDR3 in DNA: TGCGCCAGCAGCCAAGGGATGAGGCGGGCTTTCGAAAAACTGTTTTTT. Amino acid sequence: CASSQGMRRAFEKLFF.

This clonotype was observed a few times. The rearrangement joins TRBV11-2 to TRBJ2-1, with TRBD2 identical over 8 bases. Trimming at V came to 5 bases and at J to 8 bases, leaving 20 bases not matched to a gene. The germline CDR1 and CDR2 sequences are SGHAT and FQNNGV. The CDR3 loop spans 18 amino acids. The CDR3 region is CASSLRGSGGASPHEQFF. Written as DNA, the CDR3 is TGTGCCAGCAGCCTGAGGGGATCCGGGGGGGCATCACCCCATGAGCAGTTCTTC.

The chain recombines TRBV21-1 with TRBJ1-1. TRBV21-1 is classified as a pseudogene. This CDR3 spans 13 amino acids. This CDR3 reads CASGPGWNTEAFF. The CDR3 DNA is TGTGCCAGCGGTCCAGGATGGAACACTGAAGCTTTCTTT.

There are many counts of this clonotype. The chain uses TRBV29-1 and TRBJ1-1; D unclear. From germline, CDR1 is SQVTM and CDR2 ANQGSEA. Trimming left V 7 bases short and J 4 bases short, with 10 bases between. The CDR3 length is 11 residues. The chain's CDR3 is CSGEKGTEAFF. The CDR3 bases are TGCAGCGGTGAGAAGGGCACTGAAGCTTTCTTT.

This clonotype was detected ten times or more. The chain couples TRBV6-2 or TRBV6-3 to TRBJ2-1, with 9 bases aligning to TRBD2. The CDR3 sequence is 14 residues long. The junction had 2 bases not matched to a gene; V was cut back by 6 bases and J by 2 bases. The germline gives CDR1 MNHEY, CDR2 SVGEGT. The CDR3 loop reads CASRTSGPYNEQFF. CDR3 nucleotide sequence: TGTGCCAGCAGGACTAGCGGCCCCTACAATGAGCAGTTCTTC.

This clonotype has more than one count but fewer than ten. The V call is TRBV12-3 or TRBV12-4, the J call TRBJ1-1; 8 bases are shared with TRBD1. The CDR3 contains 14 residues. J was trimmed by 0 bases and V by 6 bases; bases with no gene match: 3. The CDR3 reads CASRPTGVNTEAFF. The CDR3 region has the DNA TGTGCCAGCAGACCGACAGGGGTGAACACTGAAGCTTTCTTT.

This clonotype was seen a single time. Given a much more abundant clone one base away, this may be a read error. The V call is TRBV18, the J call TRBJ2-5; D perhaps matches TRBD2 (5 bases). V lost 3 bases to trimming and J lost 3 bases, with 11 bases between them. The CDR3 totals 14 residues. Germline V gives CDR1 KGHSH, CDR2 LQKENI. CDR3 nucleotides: TGTGCCAGCTCACCGGAGGCTATCAAAGAGACCCAGTACTTC. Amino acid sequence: CASSPEAIKETQYF.

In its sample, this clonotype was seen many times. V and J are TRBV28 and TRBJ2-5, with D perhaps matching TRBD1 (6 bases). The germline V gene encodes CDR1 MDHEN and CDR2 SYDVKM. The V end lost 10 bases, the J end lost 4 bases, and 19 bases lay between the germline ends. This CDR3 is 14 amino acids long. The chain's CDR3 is CAIQGNPLRETQYF. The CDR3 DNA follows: TGTGCCATCCAGGGGAATCCCCTTAGAGAGACCCAGTACTTC.

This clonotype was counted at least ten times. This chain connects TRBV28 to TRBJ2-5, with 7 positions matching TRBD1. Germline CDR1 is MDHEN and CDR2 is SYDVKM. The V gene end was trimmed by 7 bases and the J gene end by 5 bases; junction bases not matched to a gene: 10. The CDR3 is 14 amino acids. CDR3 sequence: CASTATGEGETQYF. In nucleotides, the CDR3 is TGTGCCAGCACAGCTACAGGGGAAGGGGAGACCCAGTACTTC.

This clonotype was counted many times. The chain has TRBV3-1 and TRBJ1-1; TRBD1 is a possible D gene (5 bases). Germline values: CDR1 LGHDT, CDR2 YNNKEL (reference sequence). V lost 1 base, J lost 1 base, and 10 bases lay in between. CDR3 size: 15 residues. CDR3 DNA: TGTGCCAGCAGCCAAGTCGGGGCCTCGAACACTGAAGCTTTCTTT. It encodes CASSQVGASNTEAFF.

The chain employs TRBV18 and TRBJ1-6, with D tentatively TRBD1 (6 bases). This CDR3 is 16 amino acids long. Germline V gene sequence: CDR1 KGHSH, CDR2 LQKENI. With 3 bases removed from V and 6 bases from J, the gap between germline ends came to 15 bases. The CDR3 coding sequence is TGTGCCAGCTCACCGGGGCCAGGGGCACCTAATTCACCCCTCCACTTT. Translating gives CASSPGPGAPNSPLHF.

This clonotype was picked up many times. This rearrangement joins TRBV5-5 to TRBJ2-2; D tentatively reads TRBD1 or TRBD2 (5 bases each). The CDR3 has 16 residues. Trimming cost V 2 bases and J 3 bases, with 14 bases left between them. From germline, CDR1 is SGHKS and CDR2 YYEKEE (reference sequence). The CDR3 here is CASSLSRGADTGELFF. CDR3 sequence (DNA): TGTGCCAGCAGCTTATCGAGGGGTGCGGACACCGGGGAGCTGTTTTTT.

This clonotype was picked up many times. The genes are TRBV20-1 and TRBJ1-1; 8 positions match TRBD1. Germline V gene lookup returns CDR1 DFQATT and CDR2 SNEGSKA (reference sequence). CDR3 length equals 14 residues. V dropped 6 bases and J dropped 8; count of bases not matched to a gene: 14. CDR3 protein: CSANPRQGIGEAFF. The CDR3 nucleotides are TGCAGTGCCAACCCGCGACAGGGGATAGGCGAAGCTTTCTTT.

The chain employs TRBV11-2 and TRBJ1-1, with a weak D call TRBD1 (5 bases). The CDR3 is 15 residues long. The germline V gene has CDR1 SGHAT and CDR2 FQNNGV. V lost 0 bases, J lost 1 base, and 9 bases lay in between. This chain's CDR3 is CASSLEAGRNTEAFF. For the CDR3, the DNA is TGTGCCAGCAGCTTAGAGGCAGGGAGGAACACTGAAGCTTTCTTT.

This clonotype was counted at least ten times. This CDR3 is CASSLGGGRADTQYF. The CDR3 bases are TGTGCCAGCAGCTTAGGTGGGGGGCGCGCAGATACGCAGTATTTT. This chain connects TRBV11-2 to TRBJ2-3; tentatively, D is TRBD1 or TRBD2 (6 bases each). There are 15 residues in the CDR3. Germline CDR1 reads SGHAT; CDR2 reads FQNNGV. The V end lost 1 base, the J end lost 4 bases, and 12 bases lay between the germline ends. The full variable domain, completed using reference TRBV11-2 and TRBJ2-3, is EAGVAQSPRYKIIEKRQSVAFWCNPISGHATLYWYQQILGQGPKLLIQFQNNGVVDDSQLPKDRFSAERLKGVDSTLKIQPAKLEDSAVYLCASSLGGGRADTQYFGPGTRLTVL.

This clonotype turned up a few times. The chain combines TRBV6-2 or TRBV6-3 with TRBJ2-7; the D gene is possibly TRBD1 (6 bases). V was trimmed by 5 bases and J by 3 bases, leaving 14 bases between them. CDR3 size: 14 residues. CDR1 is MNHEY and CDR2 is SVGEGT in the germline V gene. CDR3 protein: CASSRQAGDYEQYF. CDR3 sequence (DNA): TGTGCCAGCAGTAGACAGGCCGGGGACTACGAGCAGTACTTC.

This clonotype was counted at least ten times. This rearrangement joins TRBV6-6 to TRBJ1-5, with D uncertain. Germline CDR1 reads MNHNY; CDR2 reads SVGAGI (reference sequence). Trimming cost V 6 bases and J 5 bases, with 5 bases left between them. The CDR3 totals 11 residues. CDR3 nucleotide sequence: TGTGCCAGCAGCCTCGATCAGCCCCAGCATTTT. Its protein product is CASSLDQPQHF.

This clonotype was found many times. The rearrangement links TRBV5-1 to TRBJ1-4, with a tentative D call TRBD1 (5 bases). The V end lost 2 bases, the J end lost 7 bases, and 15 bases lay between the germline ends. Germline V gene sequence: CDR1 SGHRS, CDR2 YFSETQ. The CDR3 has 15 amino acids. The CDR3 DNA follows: TGCGCCAGCAGCTTCGTTCGGGGGATTGGTGAAAAACTGTTTTTT. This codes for CASSFVRGIGEKLFF.

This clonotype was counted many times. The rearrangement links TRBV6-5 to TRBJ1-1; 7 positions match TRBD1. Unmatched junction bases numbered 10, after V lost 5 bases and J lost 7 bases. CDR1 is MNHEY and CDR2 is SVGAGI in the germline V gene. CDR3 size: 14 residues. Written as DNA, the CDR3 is TGTGCCAGCAGTCGCCAGGGGGAAGGAGGTGAAGCTTTCTTT. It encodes CASSRQGEGGEAFF.

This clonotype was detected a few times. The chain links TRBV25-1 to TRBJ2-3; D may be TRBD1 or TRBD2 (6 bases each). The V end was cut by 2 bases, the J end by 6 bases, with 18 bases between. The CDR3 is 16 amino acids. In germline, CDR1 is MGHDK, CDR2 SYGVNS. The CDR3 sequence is CASSEPSRGGGDTQYF. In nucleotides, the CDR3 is TGTGCCAGCAGTGAACCCTCCAGGGGCGGAGGGGATACGCAGTATTTT.